This TCR beta chain comes out of a study of human T cells and chemical hapten exposure. Within the library, unique molecular identifiers were attached to each individual cDNA molecule. TCRdb re-called the RACE reads through MiXCR, storing one row per CDR3 protein. Here the sample spans 270,000 or so distinct CDR3 sequences, 7.5% to 8% being singletons. This clonotype was recorded once. Time point: pre-sensitization, week 0. Treatment specified: therapeutic diphenylcyclopropenone sensitization with weekly scalp DPC. This receptor was taken from a man aged 18 to 29 with alopecia areata. Some clones in this sample may be carry-over from other donors' samples. This specimen was whole blood, taken in connection with sensitization to the hapten diphenylcyclopropenone (DPC).

The CDR3 nucleotides are TGTGCCAGCACCACAGGACAGGGGGGAATGGAGACCCAGTACTTC. Translation gives CASTTGQGGMETQYF. This chain connects TRBV9 to TRBJ2-5; 10 bases align to TRBD1. The CDR3 is made up of 15 amino acids. The trim removed 6 bases at V and 5 bases at J, leaving 10 bases unmatched. Germline V lookup: CDR1 SGDLS, CDR2 YYNGEE.